Given below is one TCR beta chain in context. This sample was taken from a study of blood T cell repertoires in COVID-19. Study-wide context: Samples came from the United States, Italy and Spain, spanning acute and convalescent COVID-19. Sample material is recorded as cDNA or gDNA derived from T cells, B-cell-depleted T cells, or PBMCs.

V lost 6 bases and J lost 4; bases outside the gene matches: 6. The CDR3 consists of 14 residues. The V gene's germline CDR1 is SNHLY and CDR2 FYNNEI. Per the original data handling: By means of reference gene primer amplification, nucleated cell counts were estimated. The repertoire was sequenced with immunoSEQ multiplex PCR; TCRdb's copy has only in-frame clones and lacks some. V and J calls and clone size follow that table, whereas D and trimming were derived from the DNA. The table records more than 110,000 clones, approximately 84% of them present only once. This chain connects TRBV2 to TRBJ2-7, with 10 nucleotides matching TRBD1. Sequencing was performed on peripheral blood. This sequence originates from a human donor in a cohort sampled during active COVID-19. DNA of the CDR3: TGTGCCAGCAGCGGGGGACAGGGGAGGTACGAGCAGTACTTC. Its translation: CASSGGQGRYEQYF.